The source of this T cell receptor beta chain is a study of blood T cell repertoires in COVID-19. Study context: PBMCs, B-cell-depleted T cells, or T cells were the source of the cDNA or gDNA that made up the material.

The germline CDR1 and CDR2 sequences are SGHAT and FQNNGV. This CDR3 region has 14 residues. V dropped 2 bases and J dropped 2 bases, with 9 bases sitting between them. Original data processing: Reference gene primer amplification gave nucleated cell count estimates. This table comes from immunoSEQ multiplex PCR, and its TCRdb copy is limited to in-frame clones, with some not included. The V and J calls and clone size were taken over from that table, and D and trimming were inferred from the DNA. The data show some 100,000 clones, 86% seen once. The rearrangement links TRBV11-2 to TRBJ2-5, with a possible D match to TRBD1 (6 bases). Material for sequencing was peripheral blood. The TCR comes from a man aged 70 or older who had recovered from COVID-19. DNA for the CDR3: TGTGCCAGCAGCTTATGGGGGCGTCAAGAGACCCAGTACTTC. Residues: CASSLWGRQETQYF.